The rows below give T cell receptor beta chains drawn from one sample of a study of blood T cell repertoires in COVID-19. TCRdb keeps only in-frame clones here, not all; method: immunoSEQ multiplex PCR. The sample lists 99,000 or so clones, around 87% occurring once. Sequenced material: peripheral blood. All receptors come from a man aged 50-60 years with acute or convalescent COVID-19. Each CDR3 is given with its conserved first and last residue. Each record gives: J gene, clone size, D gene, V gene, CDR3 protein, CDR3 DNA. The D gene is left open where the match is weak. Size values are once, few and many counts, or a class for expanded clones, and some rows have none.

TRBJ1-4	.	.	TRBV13	CASSLATAEKLFF	TGTGCCAGCAGCTTAGCGACAGCGGAAAAACTGTTTTTT
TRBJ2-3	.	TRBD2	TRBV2	CASSGGGTTDTQYF	TGTGCCAGCAGTGGGGGAGGGACCACAGATACGCAGTATTTT
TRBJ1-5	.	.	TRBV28	CASSPSGNSNQPQHF	TGTGCCAGCAGTCCGTCGGGAAATAGCAATCAGCCCCAGCATTTT
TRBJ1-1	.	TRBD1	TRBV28	CASSLGGPGQGFEAFF	TGTGCCAGCAGTTTGGGGGGCCCGGGACAGGGCTTTGAAGCTTTCTTT
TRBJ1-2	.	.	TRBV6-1	CASSETGGLPYGYTF	TGTGCCAGCAGTGAAACGGGAGGCCTACCCTATGGCTACACCTTC
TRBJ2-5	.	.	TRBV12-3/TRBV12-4	CASSAMETQYF	TGTGCCAGCAGTGCTATGGAGACCCAGTACTTC
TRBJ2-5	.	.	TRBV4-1	CASSQEPVQETQYF	TGCGCCAGCAGCCAAGAACCAGTCCAAGAGACCCAGTACTTC
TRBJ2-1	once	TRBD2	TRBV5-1	CASSPVPGLGSTSGEQFF	TGCGCCAGCAGCCCAGTCCCGGGACTAGGTTCCACCTCTGGCGAGCAGTTCTTC
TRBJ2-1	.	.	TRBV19	CASSILHDSYNEQFF	TGTGCCAGTAGTATCTTACACGACTCCTACAATGAGCAGTTCTTC
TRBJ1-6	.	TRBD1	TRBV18	CASSPDRGGSPLHF	TGTGCCAGCTCACCGGACAGGGGCGGGTCACCCCTCCACTTT
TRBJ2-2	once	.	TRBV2	CASSVGRTPTGELFF	TGTGCCAGCAGTGTGGGCAGGACTCCGACCGGGGAGCTGTTTTTT